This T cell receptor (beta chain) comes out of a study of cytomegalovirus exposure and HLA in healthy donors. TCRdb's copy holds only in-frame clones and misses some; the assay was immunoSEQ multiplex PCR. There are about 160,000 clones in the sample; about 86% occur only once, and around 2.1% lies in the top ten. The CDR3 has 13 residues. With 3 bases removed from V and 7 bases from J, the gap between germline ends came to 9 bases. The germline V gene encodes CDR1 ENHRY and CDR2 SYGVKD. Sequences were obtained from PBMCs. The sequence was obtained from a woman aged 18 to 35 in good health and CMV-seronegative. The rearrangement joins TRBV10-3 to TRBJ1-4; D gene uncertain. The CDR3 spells CAISEWRSEKLFF. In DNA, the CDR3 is TGTGCCATCAGTGAATGGAGGAGTGAAAAACTGTTTTTT.